This T cell receptor (beta chain) comes out of a study of T cells after yellow fever vaccination. Study context: The fractions with low cell numbers were processed using SMART-Seq v4 Ultra Low Input. Study findings and constraints: Weaker overall, the secondary response nonetheless peaked faster (day 5 versus 15). Most primary-vaccination clones reappeared after the booster (approximately 97% CD4, 75% to 90% CD8).

This CDR3 comprises 14 residues. Germline V gene sequence: CDR1 SNHLY, CDR2 FYNNEI. V was clipped by 8 bases and J by 6 bases, with 18 bases between them. Production of TCR cDNA was by 5'RACE template switching, which also added a universal primer site and UMIs. TCRdb recomputed calls from the 5' RACE reads with MiXCR, one row per CDR3 protein. The data hold 300,000 to 400,000 distinct CDR3 sequences, with 3.5% to 4.5% observed a single time. Concerning this clonotype itself: As yet, its antigen is unknown.

The chain employs TRBV2 and TRBJ2-3; D not certain. This specimen consisted of PBMCs, obtained 5 days after the yellow fever booster vaccination. The origin of this receptor is a man aged 18 to 35 who received the YFV17D yellow fever vaccine. The CDR3, as DNA: TGTGCCAGCGGGTCGGCGCCGCTTGGGGATACGCAGTATTTT. This gives the protein CASGSAPLGDTQYF.